Sequencing of this T cell receptor beta chain was carried out in a study of Ad26.COV2.S vaccination and SARS-CoV-2 variants (dated by TCRdb to about 2021). About the investigation overall: Vaccine-arm donors came from COV1001, a multicentre, randomized, double-blind, placebo-controlled phase I-IIa trial of Ad26.COV2.S in healthy adults. Ad26.COV2.S was administered intramuscularly at a dose of 5x10^10 or 1x10^11 viral particles, either as one shot or as two shots given 56 days apart. Investigators did not know the trial group allocation while performing experiments and assessing outcomes. TCRbeta repertoire sequencing was used to assess the specificity and breadth of SARS-CoV-2-reactive T cell receptors after Ad26.COV2.S vaccination. Trial participants were randomized into five groups of five, in which low-dose or high-dose Ad26.COV2.S was given once or twice, or placebo was given on both occasions. The TCR-sequenced set comprised around 32 samples: approximately 19 Ad26.COV2.S vaccine recipients, 5 placebo recipients and 8 SARS-CoV-2 convalescent individuals.

V and J lose 1 base and 4 bases, and a span of 8 bases separates them. The CDR3 has 13 amino acids, counting the end cysteine and phenylalanine. Solely the CDR3 DNA is kept, with 39 bases framed from the first base. Reading the germline V gene gives CDR1 SGHRS and CDR2 YFSETQ. Concerning this clone: There is no known antigen for this receptor. There are no base qualities to consult, and no much larger clone falls within one base. The sample carries other DNA sequences with the same CDR3.

What the work shows at the level of the full study, not this receptor alone: The study was not powered for comparison of responses between vaccine doses or regimens. The authors noted that the TCR breadth and depth analyses may have underestimated total T cell responses. After vaccination, spike-specific CD8+ and CD4+ T cell responses were reported to show substantial breadth. Vaccine and placebo recipients had similar non-spike TCR breadth, a finding consistent with the vaccine containing only spike. Ad26.COV2.S recipients had higher spike-specific TCR breadth than placebo recipients (P = 0.0014).

TCRbeta CDR3 regions were sequenced with the immunoSEQ Assay. After extraction, genomic DNA underwent amplification by bias-controlled multiplex PCR, followed by high-throughput sequencing. The authors processed their data as follows. To quantify the absolute abundance of each unique TCRbeta CDR3 region, sequences were collapsed and filtered. T cell fraction was estimated by normalizing TCRbeta template counts to usable DNA, which was measured by amplifying reference genes present in all nucleated cells. Repertoire TCRs were annotated as SARS-CoV-2-specific when V gene, CDR3 amino acid sequence and J gene were exactly matched to a known reactive TCR set. MIRA supplied the reference SARS-CoV-2 TCR set, which was filtered for enrichment in COVID-19-positive ImmuneCODE repertoires so that public or cross-reactive TCRs were removed. Drawing on the MIRA antigens, annotated TCRs were analysed further at the level of specific ORF or position within ORF. Breadth was defined as annotated unique rearrangements over total unique productive rearrangements; depth was the summed frequency of those rearrangements. Two-sided Wilcoxon rank-sum tests were applied when comparing TCR breadth between groups. TCRdb holds this immuneACCESS table with in-frame rearrangements only. Some clones are missing; in checked studies, unresolved V genes explain under half, and the rest has no known cause. V, J and clone size are taken as reported in that table, and D and trimming were inferred from the DNA itself. For this sample the table gives over 300,000 clones, of which approximately 83% were detected only once. The ten largest account for about 7.4% of the sample.

What this sample's treatment or condition label stands for: about 20 received Ad26.COV2.S at low or high dose, single or two shots; a few received placebo; per-sample allocation not given. For vaccine and placebo recipients, the sequenced repertoires came from samples collected on day 63 after the first injection. In Cohort 1b, 25 or so adults aged 18-55 years were enrolled at a single site in Boston, USA, between 29 July and 7 August 2020. Ad26.COV2.S was a replication-incompetent adenovirus type 26 vector that expressed a prefusion-stabilized SARS-CoV-2 spike protein derived from the original Wuhan strain.

Sequenced here: peripheral blood, sampled in a trial of Ad26.COV2.S vaccine versus placebo. The V and J segments used are TRBV5-1 and TRBJ1-1; a confident D gene designation cannot be given. This receptor was obtained from a person aged 18-65 years who received the Ad26.COV2.S COVID-19 vaccine or a placebo. The CDR3 sequence is CASSLLVGTEAFF. Read as DNA, the sequence is TGCGCCAGCAGCTTGCTGGTGGGCACTGAAGCTTTCTTT.